A selection of T cell receptor beta chains follows, all from one sample in a study of cytotoxic CD8 clonotypes in ibrutinib-treated CLL. Produced via immunoSEQ multiplex PCR; TCRdb's table is partial and in-frame only. The table shows some 350,000 clones, with roughly 67% occurring only once. The starting material was PBMCs, obtained after 36 months of ibrutinib treatment. The origin of the receptors is a human donor with chronic lymphocytic leukemia. The conserved cysteine and the conserved F or W are not part of the CDR3 here.

v_gene: TRBV7-9
CDR3aa: ASSPHREGNYGYT

v_gene: TRBV9
CDR3aa: ASSLTPLAGDYEQY

v_gene: TRBV5-1
CDR3aa: ASSFAGTRGSPGELF

v_gene: TRBV11-1
CDR3aa: ASSLDGVGTEAF

v_gene: TRBV5-1
CDR3aa: ASSLAPGGRTNEKLF

v_gene: TRBV2
CDR3aa: ASTGVNQPQH

v_gene: TRBV11-2
CDR3aa: ASSLGGSLADNTEAF

v_gene: TRBV18
CDR3aa: ASSELDGPYEQY

v_gene: TRBV29-1
CDR3aa: SGRQGDPETQY

v_gene: TRBV19
CDR3aa: ASSDRVGNEKLF

v_gene: TRBV2
CDR3aa: ASWTGGTGELF

v_gene: TRBV15
CDR3aa: ATSYGGSTEAF

v_gene: TRBV7-8
CDR3aa: ASSQGVNTEAF

v_gene: TRBV9
CDR3aa: ASSPWVRGTDTQY

v_gene: TRBV25-1
CDR3aa: ASSDREGPNYGYT

v_gene: TRBV10-3
CDR3aa: AISRANYGYT

v_gene: TRBV9
CDR3aa: ASRRGSDLYGYT

v_gene: TRBV6-5
CDR3aa: ASRDPDRVTDTQY

v_gene: TRBV5-1
CDR3aa: ASSYQGPSMNTEAF

v_gene: TRBV2
CDR3aa: ASSVLPGGRASYEQY

v_gene: TRBV5-3
CDR3aa: ARSFRDRGTYEQY

v_gene: TRBV7-2
CDR3aa: ASTGTGRGYT

v_gene: TRBV14
CDR3aa: ASSPQTLSGELF

v_gene: TRBV6-1
CDR3aa: ASSVGVGRPQH

v_gene: TRBV2
CDR3aa: ASTGTGYHNEQF

v_gene: TRBV5-4
CDR3aa: ASSFGTSGSYT

v_gene: TRBV25-1
CDR3aa: ASSSTGYNSPLH

v_gene: TRBV19
CDR3aa: ASSLDRGGNTIY

v_gene: TRBV29-1
CDR3aa: SVDLSEQGSYEQY

v_gene: TRBV4-3
CDR3aa: ASSQDQTGVGELF

v_gene: TRBV10-2
CDR3aa: ASSEARDYGYT

v_gene: TRBV5-1
CDR3aa: ASSPGPAGEQY

v_gene: TRBV6-5
CDR3aa: ASSRTATNEKLF

v_gene: TRBV29-1
CDR3aa: SVINQPQH

v_gene: TRBV5-5
CDR3aa: ASSYVGRGANTEAF

v_gene: TRBV6-5
CDR3aa: ASSYRTFSNYGYT

v_gene: TRBV27
CDR3aa: ASRNENQPQH

v_gene: TRBV29-1
CDR3aa: SVAGQTTSTEAF

v_gene: TRBV5-4
CDR3aa: ASSVMSGATDTQY

v_gene: TRBV20-1
CDR3aa: SARDGAAQY